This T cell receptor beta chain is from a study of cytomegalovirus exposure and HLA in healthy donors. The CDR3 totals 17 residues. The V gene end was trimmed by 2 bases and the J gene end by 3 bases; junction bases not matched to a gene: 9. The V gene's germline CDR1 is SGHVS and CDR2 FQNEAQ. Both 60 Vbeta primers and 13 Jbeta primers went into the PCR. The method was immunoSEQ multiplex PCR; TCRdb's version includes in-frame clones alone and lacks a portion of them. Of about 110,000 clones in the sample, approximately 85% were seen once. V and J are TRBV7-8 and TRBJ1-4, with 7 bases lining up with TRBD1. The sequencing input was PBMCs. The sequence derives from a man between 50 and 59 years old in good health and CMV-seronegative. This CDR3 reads CASSLLAPGGANEKLFF. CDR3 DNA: TGTGCCAGCAGCTTACTGGCCCCAGGGGGAGCTAATGAAAAACTGTTTTTT.